Presented here are 14 T cell receptor beta chains from one specimen sequenced in a study of immune cell composition in non-small cell lung cancer. The method was immunoSEQ multiplex PCR; TCRdb's version includes in-frame clones alone and lacks a portion of them. The profile covers roughly 4,400 clones, with roughly 79% appearing a single time and 9.5% to 12% taken by the ten largest. The specimen was lung tumor tissue. These receptors were obtained from a human donor with non-small cell lung cancer.

The V gene is TRBV9, the J gene TRBJ2-2; D unclear. The CDR3 loop spans 12 amino acids. Trimming took 4 bases from V and 3 from J, leaving 4 bases between them. Germline CDR1 SGDLS, CDR2 YYNGEE. The CDR3 sequence is CASSPDTGELFF. CDR3 DNA sequence: TGTGCCAGCAGCCCCGACACCGGGGAGCTGTTTTTT.

The chain joins TRBV27 to TRBJ1-1, with 9 bases lining up with TRBD1. Germline V CDR1 and CDR2: MNHEY, SMNVEV (reference sequence). V was clipped by 10 bases and J by 4 bases; unmatched bases: 10. The CDR3 spans 14 residues. The CDR3, as DNA: TGTGCCACCCGGGACAGGGATCAGGGCACTGAAGCTTTCTTT. Its translation is CATRDRDQGTEAFF.

This clone appeared a single time. V usage is TRBV6-1 and J usage is TRBJ2-3; 8 bases are shared with TRBD1. The ends lost 2 bases at V and 4 bases at J; junction bases unmatched: 5. CDR1 MNHNS and CDR2 SASEGT come from the germline V gene. This CDR3 has 15 amino acids. CDR3 loop: CASSETGTGADTQYF. The CDR3 bases are TGTGCCAGCAGTGAAACCGGGACAGGTGCAGATACGCAGTATTTT.

Note on this clone: Compared with germline, one end of the junction differs, possibly owing to a read error. The chain carries TRBV11-2 and TRBJ2-5; TRBD2 matches 14 bases. Germline V gene lookup returns CDR1 SGHAT and CDR2 FQNNGV. This CDR3 is 14 amino acids long. CDR3 sequence reads: CASSPGLAGAPGDF. As DNA, the CDR3 is TGTGCCAGCAGCCCGGGACTAGCGGGGGCCCCGGGAGACTTC.

As DNA, the CDR3 is TGTGCCAGCAGCTTAGGGGGCTGGAATCAGCCCCAGCATTTT. Residues: CASSLGGWNQPQHF. The genes are TRBV7-2 and TRBJ1-5, with D possibly matching TRBD1 (5 bases). The germline gives CDR1 SGHTA, CDR2 FQGNSA. Trimming removed 1 base at V and 4 bases at J, with 8 bases between. CDR3 length: 14 amino acids.

The chain joins TRBV5-4 to TRBJ2-2; 9 bases are a match to TRBD2. V was clipped by 4 bases and J by 1 base; unmatched bases: 2. Germline loops: CDR1 SGHNT, CDR2 YYREEE (reference sequence). CDR3 size: 15 residues. CDR3 in amino acids: CASSPAGGNTGELFF. The CDR3 nucleotides are TGTGCCAGCAGCCCAGCGGGAGGGAACACCGGGGAGCTGTTTTTT.

V gene TRBV5-1 combines with J gene TRBJ2-2; possibly TRBD1 for D (6 bases). Germline V gene lookup returns CDR1 SGHRS and CDR2 YFSETQ. The CDR3 spans 15 residues. V lost 2 bases and J 2 bases, leaving 10 bases between the germline ends. CDR3 loop: CASSLQGFNTGELFF. CDR3 DNA: TGCGCCAGCAGCTTACAGGGTTTCAACACCGGGGAGCTGTTTTTT.

The chain carries TRBV10-3 and TRBJ2-2; 7 bases are shared with TRBD2. Unmatched junction bases numbered 2, after V lost 3 bases and J lost 1 base. Germline CDR1 is ENHRY and CDR2 is SYGVKD. This CDR3 region has 15 residues. The CDR3 loop reads CAISEASGNTGELFF. The CDR3 DNA reads as TGTGCCATCAGTGAAGCTAGCGGGAACACCGGGGAGCTGTTTTTT.

A few counts support this clone. The V and J genes are TRBV5-6 and TRBJ1-6; D uncertain. The CDR3 consists of 13 residues. Per the germline V gene, CDR1 is SGHDT and CDR2 is YYEEEE. Between the trimmed V and J ends, which lost 5 bases and 6 bases, there was a span of 9 bases. The CDR3: CASSRVPNSPLHF. The CDR3 coding sequence is TGTGCCAGCAGTCGGGTCCCTAATTCACCCCTCCACTTT.

By sample fraction, this clone is large (0.1 to 1%). The rearrangement uses TRBV10-1 and TRBJ2-7, with 8 bases aligning to TRBD2. Per the germline V gene, CDR1 is WNHNN and CDR2 is SYGVQD (reference sequence). CDR3 length equals 15 residues. V was clipped by 0 bases and J by 3 bases; unmatched bases: 4. This CDR3 is CASSESSGIGYEQYF. The CDR3 nucleotides read TGCGCCAGCAGTGAGTCTAGCGGGATAGGCTACGAGCAGTACTTC.

This chain uses TRBV6-5 with TRBJ1-2, with 7 bases lining up with TRBD1. The CDR3 consists of 14 residues. In germline, CDR1 is MNHEY, CDR2 SVGAGI. V dropped 5 bases and J dropped 4; count of bases not matched to a gene: 7. The CDR3 loop reads CASSRQGSGYGYTF. CDR3 sequence (DNA): TGTGCCAGCAGTCGACAGGGCTCGGGCTATGGCTACACCTTC.

This rearrangement joins TRBV19 to TRBJ2-7; a weak D match, TRBD1 (6 bases). Germline CDR1 reads LNHDA; CDR2 reads SQIVND (reference sequence). Trimming took 9 bases from V and 1 from J, leaving 7 bases between them. CDR3 length: 11 amino acids. The CDR3 protein is CASGTSYEQYF. CDR3 sequence (DNA): TGTGCCAGCGGGACATCCTACGAGCAGTACTTC.

The gene calls are TRBV7-8 and TRBJ2-5; 13 nucleotides line up with TRBD2. Judging by the DNA end, TRBJ2-7 fits better; the J call may be wrong. This CDR3 comprises 17 residues. Per the germline V gene, CDR1 is SGHVS and CDR2 is FQNEAQ. The CDR3 nucleotides read TGTGCCAGCAGCGCCAGACTAGCGGGAGGCCCTAACTACGAGCAGTACTTC. Residues: CASSARLAGGPNYEQYF.

This clone was counted a single time. The V and J genes are TRBV12-5 and TRBJ2-1, with D maybe TRBD2 (5 bases). Trimming shortened V by 5 bases and J by 10 bases, and 9 bases separated the two germline ends. Germline V gene data show CDR1 as LGHNT and CDR2 as FRNRAP. This CDR3 has 11 residues. The chain's CDR3 is CASGGLLEQFF. The CDR3 nucleotides are TGTGCTAGTGGTGGACTTTTGGAGCAGTTCTTC.